A single sample is the source of the 7 T cell receptor beta chains below, sequenced in a study of T-cell memory formation after mild COVID-19. TCRdb processed the 5' RACE reads anew with MiXCR; each CDR3 protein has one entry. The table records 350,000 to 500,000 distinct CDR3 sequences, approximately 19% of them present only once. The sequencing input was PBMCs or a T cell subset sorted from them (not recorded which). The receptors shown here come from a man aged 18-30 years who had mild COVID-19 (a few samples of this study predate the infection). Cell type and time point are not known.

This chain uses TRBV6-2 or TRBV6-3 with TRBJ2-1, with 7 bases lining up with TRBD2. The CDR3 sequence is 13 residues long. The germline V gene encodes CDR1 MNHEY and CDR2 SVGEGT. The ends lost 6 bases at V and 8 bases at J; junction bases unmatched: 7. The CDR3 sequence: CASSGERGDEQFF. CDR3 nucleotide sequence: TGTGCCAGCAGCGGCGAGCGGGGCGATGAGCAGTTCTTC.

This chain uses TRBV4-1 with TRBJ1-5; D remains ambiguous. Trimming pared 1 base from V and 5 bases from J, leaving 15 bases between. The CDR3 length is 16 residues. CDR1 MGHRA and CDR2 YSYEKL come from the germline V gene. CDR3 sequence (DNA): TGCGCCAGCAGCCAAGTTGAGTACGGGATCCATCAGCCCCAGCATTTT. Translation: CASSQVEYGIHQPQHF.

This clonotype was counted a few times. The genes are TRBV6-2 or TRBV6-3 and TRBJ2-5; D unresolved. This CDR3 spans 11 amino acids. Germline assignment: CDR1 MNHEY and CDR2 SVGEGT. The V and J ends lost 0 bases and 6 bases respectively, with 2 bases between them. CDR3: CASSYSQTQYF. DNA of the CDR3: TGTGCCAGCAGTTACTCGCAGACCCAGTACTTC.

V and J are TRBV13 and TRBJ2-7, with 10 bases that match TRBD2. The CDR3 spans 13 residues. V lost 8 bases, J lost 4 bases, and 5 bases stayed unmatched. Per the germline V gene, CDR1 is PRHDT and CDR2 is FYEKMQ (reference sequence). The CDR3 bases are TGTGCCAGCGGAGTAGCGGGGGGTTACGAGCAGTACGTC. This gives the protein CASGVAGGYEQYV.

The chain couples TRBV7-2 to TRBJ1-1, with D uncertain. V dropped 1 base and J dropped 2 bases, with 8 bases sitting between them. CDR1 and CDR2 (germline): SGHTA, FQGNSA. The CDR3 length is 14 residues. The CDR3 here is CASSLVFTNTEAFF. The CDR3 region has the DNA TGTGCCAGCAGCTTAGTTTTCACTAACACTGAAGCTTTCTTT.

There are many counts of this clonotype. V is TRBV7-2 and J is TRBJ2-4, with a weak D call TRBD2 (5 bases). The germline V and J ends were trimmed by 5 bases and 0 bases, with 8 bases remaining between them. The CDR3 is 14 residues long. Germline CDR1 is SGHTA and CDR2 is FQGNSA. This CDR3 is CASSPGLAKNIQYF. In nucleotides, the CDR3 is TGTGCCAGCAGCCCCGGACTAGCCAAAAACATTCAGTACTTC.

The V call is TRBV7-2, the J call TRBJ2-3, with D tentatively TRBD1 or TRBD2 (5 bases each). The CDR3 length is 15 residues. Germline values: CDR1 SGHTA, CDR2 FQGNSA. V gave up 7 bases and J gave up 2 bases, with 16 bases separating them. CDR3 bases: TGTGCCAGCACCCTTCTGGGGGTTGTCACAGATACGCAGTATTTT. This sequence encodes CASTLLGVVTDTQYF.